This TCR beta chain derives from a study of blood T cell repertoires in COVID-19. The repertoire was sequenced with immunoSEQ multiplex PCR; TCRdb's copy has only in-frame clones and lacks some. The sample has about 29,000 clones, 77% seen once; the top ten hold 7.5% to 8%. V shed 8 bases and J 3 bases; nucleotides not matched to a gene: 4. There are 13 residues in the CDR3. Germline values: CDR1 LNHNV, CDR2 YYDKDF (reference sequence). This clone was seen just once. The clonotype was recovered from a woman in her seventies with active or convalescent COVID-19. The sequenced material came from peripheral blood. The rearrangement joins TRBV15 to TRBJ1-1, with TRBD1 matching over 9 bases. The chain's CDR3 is CATDRGGDTEAFF. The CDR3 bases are TGTGCCACCGACAGGGGGGGGGACACTGAAGCTTTCTTT.